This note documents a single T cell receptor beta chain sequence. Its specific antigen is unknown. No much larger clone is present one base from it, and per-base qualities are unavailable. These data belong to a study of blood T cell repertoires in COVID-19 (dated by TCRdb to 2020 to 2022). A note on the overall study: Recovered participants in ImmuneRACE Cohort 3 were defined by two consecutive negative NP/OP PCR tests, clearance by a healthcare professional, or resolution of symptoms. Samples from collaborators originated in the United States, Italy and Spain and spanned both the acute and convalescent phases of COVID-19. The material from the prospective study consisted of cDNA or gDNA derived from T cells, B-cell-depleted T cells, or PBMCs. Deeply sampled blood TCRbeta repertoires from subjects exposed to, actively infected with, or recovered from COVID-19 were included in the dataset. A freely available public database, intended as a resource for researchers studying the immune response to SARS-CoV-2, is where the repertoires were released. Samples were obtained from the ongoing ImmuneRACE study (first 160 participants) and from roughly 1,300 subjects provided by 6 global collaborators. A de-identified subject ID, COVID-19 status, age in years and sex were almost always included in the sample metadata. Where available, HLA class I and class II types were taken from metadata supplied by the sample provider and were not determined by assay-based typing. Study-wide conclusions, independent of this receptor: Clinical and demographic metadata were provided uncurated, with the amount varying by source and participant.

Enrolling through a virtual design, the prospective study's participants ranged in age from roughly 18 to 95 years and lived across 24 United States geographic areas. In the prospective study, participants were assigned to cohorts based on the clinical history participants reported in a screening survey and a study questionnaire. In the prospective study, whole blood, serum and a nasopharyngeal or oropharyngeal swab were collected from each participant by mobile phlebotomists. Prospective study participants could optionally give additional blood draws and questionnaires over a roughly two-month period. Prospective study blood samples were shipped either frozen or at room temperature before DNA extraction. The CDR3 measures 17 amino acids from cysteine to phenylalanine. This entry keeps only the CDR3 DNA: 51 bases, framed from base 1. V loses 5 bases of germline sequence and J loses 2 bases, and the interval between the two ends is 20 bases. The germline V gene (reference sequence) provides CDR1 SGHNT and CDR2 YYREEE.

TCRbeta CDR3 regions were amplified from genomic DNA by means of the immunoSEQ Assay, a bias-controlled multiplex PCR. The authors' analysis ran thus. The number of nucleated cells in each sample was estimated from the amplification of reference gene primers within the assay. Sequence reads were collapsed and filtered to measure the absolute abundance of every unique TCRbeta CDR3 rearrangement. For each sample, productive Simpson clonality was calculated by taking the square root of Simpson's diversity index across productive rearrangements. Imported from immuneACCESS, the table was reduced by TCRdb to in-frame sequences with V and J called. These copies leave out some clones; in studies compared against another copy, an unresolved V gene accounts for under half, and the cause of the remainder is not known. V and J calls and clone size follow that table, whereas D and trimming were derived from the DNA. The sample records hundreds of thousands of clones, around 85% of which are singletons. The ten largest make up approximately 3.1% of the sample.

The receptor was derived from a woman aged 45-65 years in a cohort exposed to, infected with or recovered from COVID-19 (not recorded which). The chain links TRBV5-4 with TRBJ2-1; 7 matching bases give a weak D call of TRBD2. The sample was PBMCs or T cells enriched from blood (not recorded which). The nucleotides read TGTGCCAGCAGACGAGGGCCGACGGGGGGCGCCTACAATGAGCAGTTCTTC. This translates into CASRRGPTGGAYNEQFF.